These 9 T cell receptor beta chains came from one sample sequenced in a study of shared clonotypes between healthy human individuals. Profiling relied on immunoSEQ multiplex PCR, and the TCRdb table lists in-frame clones only, not all of them. This table has millions of clones, 85% to 95% appearing once. Sequenced sample: naive CD4+ T cells from PBMCs. As for subset: CD45RA+ positively selected. Receptor source: a young man in good health. Some clones in this sample may be carry-over from other donors' samples.

This rearrangement joins TRBV5-5 to TRBJ1-2; D unresolved. CDR3 length: 14 residues. Germline-derived CDR1 and CDR2 are SGHKS and YYEKEE (reference sequence). Trimming pared 1 base from V and 4 bases from J, leaving 11 bases between. The CDR3 DNA reads as TGTGCCAGCAGCTTGACAGCCGTCGGCTATGGCTACACCTTC. Translating it yields CASSLTAVGYGYTF. Based on the CDR3 plus reference TRBV5-5 and TRBJ1-2, the full variable domain is DAGVTQSPTHLIKTRGQQVTLRCSPISGHKSVSWYQQVLGQGPQFIFQYYEKEERGRGNFPDRFSARQFPNYSSELNVNALLLGDSALYLCASSLTAVGYGYTFGSGTRLTVV.

The V gene is TRBV19, the J gene TRBJ2-3; 7 bases align to TRBD2. The V and J ends lost 5 bases and 1 base, in that order; junction bases with no gene match: 12. CDR1 and CDR2 from the germline V gene are LNHDA and SQIVND (reference sequence). This CDR3 region has 17 residues. The CDR3 is CASSPPLWGRGTDTQYF. The CDR3 DNA reads as TGTGCCAGTAGTCCCCCTCTTTGGGGGAGGGGCACAGATACGCAGTATTTT.

Points on this clone: This same CDR3 is encoded by further DNA sequences in the sample. This chain uses TRBV10-3 with TRBJ1-1; TRBD1 matches at 8 bases. The CDR3 spans 14 residues. Germline lookup yields CDR1 ENHRY and CDR2 SYGVKD. Unmatched junction bases numbered 5, after V lost 6 bases and J lost 2 bases. CDR3 protein: CAISGTGANTEAFF. DNA for the CDR3: TGTGCCATCAGCGGGACAGGAGCTAACACTGAAGCTTTCTTT.

This clone was observed once. Written as DNA, the CDR3 is TGTGCCACCGCCCAGGGGGAGACCCAGTACTTC. This codes for CATAQGETQYF. The rearrangement joins TRBV6-5 to TRBJ2-5; maybe TRBD1 (6 bases). V lost 10 bases to trimming and J lost 5 bases, with 11 bases between them. CDR3 length: 11 residues. Germline V lookup: CDR1 MNHEY, CDR2 SVGAGI.

This clone was picked up one time. The chain has TRBV29-1 and TRBJ1-2; the match to TRBD1 covers 7 bases. CDR3 size: 14 residues. The trim removed 3 bases at V and 8 bases at J, leaving 12 bases unmatched. Germline CDR1 is SQVTM and CDR2 is ANQGSEA. The CDR3 protein is CSVDLRGTQGGYTF. CDR3 DNA sequence: TGCAGCGTTGATCTGCGAGGCACACAGGGGGGCTACACCTTC.

The chain couples TRBV7-6 to TRBJ2-7, with 7 bases matching TRBD1. The CDR3 covers 13 residues. Unmatched junction bases numbered 4, after V lost 5 bases and J lost 3 bases. Germline CDR1 SGHVS, CDR2 FNYEAQ. CDR3 loop: CASSPGQYYEQYF. CDR3 DNA sequence: TGTGCCAGCAGCCCGGGACAGTACTACGAGCAGTACTTC. The variable domain in full, with the rest retrieved from reference TRBV7-6 and TRBJ2-7, is GAGVSQSPRYKVTKRGQDVALRCDPISGHVSLYWYRQALGQGPEFLTYFNYEAQQDKSGLPNDRFSAERPEGSISTLTIQRTEQRDSAMYRCASSPGQYYEQYFGPGTRLTVT.

This chain uses TRBV7-9 with TRBJ2-3, with 15 nucleotides matching TRBD2. Germline CDR1 SEHNR, CDR2 FQNEAQ (reference sequence). This CDR3 is built from 18 residues. V shed 2 bases, J shed 4 bases, and the junction held 7 bases outside the gene matches. The DNA of the CDR3 is TGTGCCAGCAGCTTAAGGGGACTAGCGGGAGGCCTGCCAGATACGCAGTATTTT. Amino acids: CASSLRGLAGGLPDTQYF.

This clone was recorded only once. DNA of the CDR3: TGTGCCAGCAGCTTGCGCAGGGGCGGAGGGGACTATGGCTACACCTTC. Amino acids: CASSLRRGGGDYGYTF. The genes are TRBV5-6 and TRBJ1-2; possibly TRBD1 for D (6 bases). This CDR3 contains 16 residues. Germline assignment: CDR1 SGHDT and CDR2 YYEEEE. The V end lost 1 base, the J end lost 3 bases, and 16 bases lay between the germline ends.

The gene calls are TRBV19 and TRBJ2-7; TRBD2 matches 11 bases. CDR1 is LNHDA, CDR2 SQIVND, per germline (reference sequence). V trimming: 0 bases; J trimming: 6 bases; junction bases outside the gene matches: 4. CDR3 size: 15 residues. CDR3 sequence reads: CASSIEILAGVEQYF. The CDR3 DNA sequence: TGTGCCAGTAGTATAGAAATACTAGCGGGAGTCGAGCAGTACTTC.